The clone carrying this T cell receptor beta chain was detected only a few times. This record belongs to a study of blood T cells in healthy people across ages. A second PCR, run for roughly 7 to 11 cycles, used a sample-barcoded 5' primer plus a J-beta primer mix. The authors tagged each cDNA molecule using a template-switch adaptor with 12 random nucleotides. One entry per CDR3 protein, called by TCRdb with MiXCR from the 5' RACE reads. The sample lists about 1.1 million distinct CDR3 sequences; roughly two fifths were seen once. PBMCs were isolated at a quantity of at least 6.5 million per sample. V lost 9 bases and J 8 bases, leaving 16 bases between the germline ends. There are 12 residues in the CDR3.

This sequence joins TRBV12-3 or TRBV12-4 and TRBJ1-2; no firm D call. The sample was blood. This TCR derives from a man aged 18 to 30 in good health. The CDR3 loop is CASKTAEGGYTF. The CDR3 DNA follows: TGTGCCAGTAAGACCGCTGAAGGAGGCTACACCTTC.